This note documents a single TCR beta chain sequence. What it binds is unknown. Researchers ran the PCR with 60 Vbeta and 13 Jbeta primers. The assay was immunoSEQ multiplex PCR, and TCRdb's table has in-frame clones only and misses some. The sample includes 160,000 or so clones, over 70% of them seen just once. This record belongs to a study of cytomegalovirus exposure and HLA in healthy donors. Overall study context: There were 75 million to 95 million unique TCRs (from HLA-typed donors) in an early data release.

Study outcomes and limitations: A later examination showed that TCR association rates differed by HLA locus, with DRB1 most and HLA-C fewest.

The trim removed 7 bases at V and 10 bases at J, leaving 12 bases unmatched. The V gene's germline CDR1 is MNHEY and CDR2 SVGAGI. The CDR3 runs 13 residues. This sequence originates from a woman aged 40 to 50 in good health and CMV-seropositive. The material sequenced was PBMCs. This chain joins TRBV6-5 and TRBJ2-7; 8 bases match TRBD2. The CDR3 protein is CASTPGGGLDQYF. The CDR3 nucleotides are TGTGCCAGCACCCCCGGGGGGGGTCTAGATCAGTACTTC.